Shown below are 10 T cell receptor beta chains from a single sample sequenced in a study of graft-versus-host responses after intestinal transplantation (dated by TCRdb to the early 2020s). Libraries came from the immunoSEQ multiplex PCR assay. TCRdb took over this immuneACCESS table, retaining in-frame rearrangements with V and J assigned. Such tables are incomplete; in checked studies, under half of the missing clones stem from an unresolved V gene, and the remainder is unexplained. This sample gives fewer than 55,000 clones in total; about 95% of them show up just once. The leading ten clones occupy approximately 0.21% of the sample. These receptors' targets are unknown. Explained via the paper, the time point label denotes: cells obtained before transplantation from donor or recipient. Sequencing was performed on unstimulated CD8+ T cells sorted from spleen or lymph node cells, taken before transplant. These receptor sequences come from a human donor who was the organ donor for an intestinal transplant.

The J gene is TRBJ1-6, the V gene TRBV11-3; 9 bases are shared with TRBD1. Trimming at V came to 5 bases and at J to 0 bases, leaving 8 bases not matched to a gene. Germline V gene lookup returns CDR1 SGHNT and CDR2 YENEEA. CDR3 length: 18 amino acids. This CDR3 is CASSGEQGASSYNSPLHF. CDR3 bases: TGTGCCAGCAGCGGCGAACAGGGGGCCAGCTCCTATAATTCACCCCTCCACTTT.

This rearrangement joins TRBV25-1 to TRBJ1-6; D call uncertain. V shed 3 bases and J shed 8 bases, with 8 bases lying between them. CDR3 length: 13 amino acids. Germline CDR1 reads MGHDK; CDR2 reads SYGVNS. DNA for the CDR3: TGTGCCAGCAGTGAGGTCGGCTATTCACCCCTCCACTTT. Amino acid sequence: CASSEVGYSPLHF.

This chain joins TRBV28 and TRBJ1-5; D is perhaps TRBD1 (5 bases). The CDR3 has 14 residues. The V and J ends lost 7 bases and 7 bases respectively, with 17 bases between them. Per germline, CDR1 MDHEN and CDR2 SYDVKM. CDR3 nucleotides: TGTGCCAGCACCTTCGGACGGGGGAACCAGCCCCAGCATTTT. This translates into CASTFGRGNQPQHF.

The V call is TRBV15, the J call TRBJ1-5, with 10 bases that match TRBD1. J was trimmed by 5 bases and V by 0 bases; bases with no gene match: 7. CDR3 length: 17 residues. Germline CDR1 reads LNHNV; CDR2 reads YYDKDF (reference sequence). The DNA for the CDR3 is TGTGCCACCAGCAGAGATGCGGGACAGGGGATGTATCAGCCCCAGCATTTT. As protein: CATSRDAGQGMYQPQHF.

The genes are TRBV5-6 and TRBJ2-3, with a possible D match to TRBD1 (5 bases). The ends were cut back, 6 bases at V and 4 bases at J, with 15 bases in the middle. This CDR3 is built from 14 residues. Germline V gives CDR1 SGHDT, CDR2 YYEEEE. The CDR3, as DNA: TGTGCCAGCATGTCAGGGTCGAGCGCAGATACGCAGTATTTT. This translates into CASMSGSSADTQYF.

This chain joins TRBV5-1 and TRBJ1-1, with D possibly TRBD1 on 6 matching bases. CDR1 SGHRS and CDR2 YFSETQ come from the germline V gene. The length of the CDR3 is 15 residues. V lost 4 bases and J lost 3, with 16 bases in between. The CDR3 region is CASSPQGLLDTEAFF. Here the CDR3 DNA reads TGCGCCAGCAGCCCCCAGGGGTTGTTGGACACTGAAGCTTTCTTT.

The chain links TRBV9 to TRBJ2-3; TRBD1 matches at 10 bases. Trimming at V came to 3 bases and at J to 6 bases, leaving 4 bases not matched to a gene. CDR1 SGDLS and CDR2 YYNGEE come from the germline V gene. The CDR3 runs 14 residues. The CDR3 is CASSGDRGWDTQYF. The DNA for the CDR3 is TGTGCCAGCAGCGGGGACAGGGGATGGGATACGCAGTATTTT. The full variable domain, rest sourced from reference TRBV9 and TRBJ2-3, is DSGVTQTPKHLITATGQRVTLRCSPRSGDLSVYWYQQSLDQGLQFLIQYYNGEERAKGNILERFSAQQFPDLHSELNLSSLELGDSALYFCASSGDRGWDTQYFGPGTRLTVL.

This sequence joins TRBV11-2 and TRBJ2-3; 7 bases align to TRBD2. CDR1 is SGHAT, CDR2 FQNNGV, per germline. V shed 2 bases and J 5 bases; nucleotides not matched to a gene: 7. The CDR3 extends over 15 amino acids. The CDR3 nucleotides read TGTGCCAGCAGCTTACTAGCGGCCACCCGAGATACGCAGTATTTT. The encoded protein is CASSLLAATRDTQYF. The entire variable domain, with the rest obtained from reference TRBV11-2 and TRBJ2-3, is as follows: EAGVAQSPRYKIIEKRQSVAFWCNPISGHATLYWYQQILGQGPKLLIQFQNNGVVDDSQLPKDRFSAERLKGVDSTLKIQPAKLEDSAVYLCASSLLAATRDTQYFGPGTRLTVL.

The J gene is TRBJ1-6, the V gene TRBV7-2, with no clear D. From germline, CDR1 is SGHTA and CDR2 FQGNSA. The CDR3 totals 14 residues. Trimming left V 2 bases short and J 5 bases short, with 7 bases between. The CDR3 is CASSLLGDNSPLHF. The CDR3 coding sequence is TGTGCCAGCAGCTTATTGGGAGATAATTCACCCCTCCACTTT.

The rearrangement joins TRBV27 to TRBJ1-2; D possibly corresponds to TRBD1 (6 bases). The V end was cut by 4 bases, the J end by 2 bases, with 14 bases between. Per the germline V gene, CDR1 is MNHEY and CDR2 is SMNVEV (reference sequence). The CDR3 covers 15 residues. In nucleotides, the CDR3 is TGTGCCAGCAGTTCCGACAGGAATGGAAACTATGGCTACACCTTC. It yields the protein CASSSDRNGNYGYTF.